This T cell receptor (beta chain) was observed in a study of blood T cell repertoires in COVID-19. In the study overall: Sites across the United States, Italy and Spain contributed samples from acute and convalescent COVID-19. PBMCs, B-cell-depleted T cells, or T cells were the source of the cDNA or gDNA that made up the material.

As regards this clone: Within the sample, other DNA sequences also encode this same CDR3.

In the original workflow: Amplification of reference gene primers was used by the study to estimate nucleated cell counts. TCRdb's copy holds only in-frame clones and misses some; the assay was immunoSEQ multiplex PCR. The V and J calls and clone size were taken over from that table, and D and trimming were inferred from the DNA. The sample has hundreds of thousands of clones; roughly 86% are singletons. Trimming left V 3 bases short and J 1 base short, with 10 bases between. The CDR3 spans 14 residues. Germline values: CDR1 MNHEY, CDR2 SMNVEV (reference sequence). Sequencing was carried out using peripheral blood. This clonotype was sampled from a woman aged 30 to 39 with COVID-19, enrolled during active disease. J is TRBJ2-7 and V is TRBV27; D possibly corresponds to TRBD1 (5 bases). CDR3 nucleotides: TGTGCCAGCAGTTTCGCTGACAGTTCCTACGAGCAGTACTTC. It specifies CASSFADSSYEQYF.